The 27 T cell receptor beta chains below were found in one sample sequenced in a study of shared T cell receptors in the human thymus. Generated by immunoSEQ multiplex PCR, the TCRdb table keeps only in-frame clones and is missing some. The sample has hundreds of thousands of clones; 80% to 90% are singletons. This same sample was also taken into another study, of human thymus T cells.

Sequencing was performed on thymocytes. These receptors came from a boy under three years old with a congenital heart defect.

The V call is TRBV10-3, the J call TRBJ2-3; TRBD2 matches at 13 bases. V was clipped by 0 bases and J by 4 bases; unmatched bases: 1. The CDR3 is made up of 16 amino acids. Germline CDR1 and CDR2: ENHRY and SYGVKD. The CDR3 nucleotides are TGTGCCATCAGTGAGTCGACTAGCGGGGGGCCAGATACGCAGTATTTT. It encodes CAISESTSGGPDTQYF.

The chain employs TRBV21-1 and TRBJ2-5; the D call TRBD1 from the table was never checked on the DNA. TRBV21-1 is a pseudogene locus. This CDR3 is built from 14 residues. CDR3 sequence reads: CASSSTQGSETQYF. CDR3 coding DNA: TGTGCCAGCAGCAGCACCCAGGGGTCAGAGACCCAGTACTTC.

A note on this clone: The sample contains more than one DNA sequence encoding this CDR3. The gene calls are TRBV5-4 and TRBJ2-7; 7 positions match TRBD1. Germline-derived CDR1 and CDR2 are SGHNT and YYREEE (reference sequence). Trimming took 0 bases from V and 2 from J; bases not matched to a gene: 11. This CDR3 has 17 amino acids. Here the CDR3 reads CASSLEGAGQGAYEQYF. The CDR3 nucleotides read TGTGCCAGCAGCTTGGAGGGGGCCGGCCAGGGAGCCTACGAGCAGTACTTC.

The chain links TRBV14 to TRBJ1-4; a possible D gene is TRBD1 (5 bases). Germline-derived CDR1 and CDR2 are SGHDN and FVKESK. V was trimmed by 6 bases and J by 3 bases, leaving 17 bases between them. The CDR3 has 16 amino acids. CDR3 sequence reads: CASSQSRVSANEKLFF. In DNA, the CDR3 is TGTGCCAGCAGTCAATCCAGGGTTTCAGCTAATGAAAAACTGTTTTTT. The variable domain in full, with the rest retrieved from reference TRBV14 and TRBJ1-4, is EAGVTQFPSHSVIEKGQTVTLRCDPISGHDNLYWYRRVMGKEIKFLLHFVKESKQDESGMPNNRFLAERTGGTYSTLKVQPAELEDSGVYFCASSQSRVSANEKLFFGSGTQLSVL.

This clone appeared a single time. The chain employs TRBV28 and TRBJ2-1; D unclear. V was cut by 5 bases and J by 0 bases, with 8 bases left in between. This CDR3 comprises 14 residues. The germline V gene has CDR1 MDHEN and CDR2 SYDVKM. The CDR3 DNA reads TGTGCCAGCAGTCAAAGACTCTCCTACAATGAGCAGTTCTTC. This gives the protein CASSQRLSYNEQFF.

CDR3 sequence reads: CATSQGASPYEQYF. DNA for the CDR3: TGTGCCACCTCCCAAGGGGCCTCCCCCTACGAGCAGTACTTC. V and J are TRBV19 and TRBJ2-7, with D possibly matching TRBD1 (5 bases). Trimming removed 10 bases at V and 2 bases at J, with 18 bases between. The germline V gene encodes CDR1 LNHDA and CDR2 SQIVND (reference sequence). The CDR3 has 14 amino acids.

The CDR3 DNA reads as TGTGCCAGCAGCTTGAGGCTAGGCGCAGATACGCAGTATTTT. Amino acids: CASSLRLGADTQYF. The V and J genes are TRBV7-9 and TRBJ2-3, with no clear D. The CDR3 is made up of 14 amino acids. The germline gives CDR1 SEHNR, CDR2 FQNEAQ (reference sequence). V was clipped by 3 bases and J by 4 bases, with 11 bases between them.

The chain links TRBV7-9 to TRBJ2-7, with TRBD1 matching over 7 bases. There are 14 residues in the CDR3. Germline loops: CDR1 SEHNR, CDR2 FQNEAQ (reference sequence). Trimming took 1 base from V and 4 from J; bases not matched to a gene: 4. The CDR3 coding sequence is TGTGCCAGCAGCTTAGGATGGGGACAGTACGAGCAGTACTTC. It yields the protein CASSLGWGQYEQYF. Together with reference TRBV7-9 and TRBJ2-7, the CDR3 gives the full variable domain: DTGVSQNPRHKITKRGQNVTFRCDPISEHNRLYWYRQTLGQGPEFLTYFQNEAQLEKSRLLSDRFSAERPKGSFSTLEIQRTEQGDSAMYLCASSLGWGQYEQYFGPGTRLTVT.

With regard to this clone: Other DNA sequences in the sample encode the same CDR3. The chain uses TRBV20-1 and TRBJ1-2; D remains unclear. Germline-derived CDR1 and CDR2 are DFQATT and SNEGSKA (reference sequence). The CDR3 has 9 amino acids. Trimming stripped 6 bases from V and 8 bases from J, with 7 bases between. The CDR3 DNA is TGCAGTGCAAAGAGGGGCTACACCTTC. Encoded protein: CSAKRGYTF.

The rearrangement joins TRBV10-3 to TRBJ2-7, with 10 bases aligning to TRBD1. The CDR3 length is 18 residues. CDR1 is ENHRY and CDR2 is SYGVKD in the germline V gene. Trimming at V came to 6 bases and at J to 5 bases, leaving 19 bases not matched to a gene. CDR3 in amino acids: CAISRRGTPGQGEHEQYF. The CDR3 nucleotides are TGTGCCATCAGCCGGAGGGGCACCCCCGGACAGGGGGAGCACGAGCAGTACTTC.

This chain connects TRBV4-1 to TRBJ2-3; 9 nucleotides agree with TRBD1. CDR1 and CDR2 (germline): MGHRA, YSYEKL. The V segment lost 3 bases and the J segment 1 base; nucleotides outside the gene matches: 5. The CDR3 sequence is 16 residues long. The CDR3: CASSQYRDRGTDTQYF. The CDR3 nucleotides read TGCGCCAGCAGCCAGTACCGGGACAGGGGCACAGATACGCAGTATTTT.

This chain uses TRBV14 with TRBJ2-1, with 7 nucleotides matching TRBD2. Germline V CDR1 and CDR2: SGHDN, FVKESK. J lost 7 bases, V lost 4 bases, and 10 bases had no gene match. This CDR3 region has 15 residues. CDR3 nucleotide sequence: TGTGCCAGCAGCCCGACTAGCCAAAGAGGTAATGAGCAGTTCTTC. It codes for CASSPTSQRGNEQFF.

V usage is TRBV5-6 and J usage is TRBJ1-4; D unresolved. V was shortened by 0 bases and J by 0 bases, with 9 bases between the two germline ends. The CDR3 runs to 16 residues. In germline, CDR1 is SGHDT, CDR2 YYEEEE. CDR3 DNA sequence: TGTGCCAGCAGCTTGGCGGGAGGGACAACTAATGAAAAACTGTTTTTT. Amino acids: CASSLAGGTTNEKLFF.

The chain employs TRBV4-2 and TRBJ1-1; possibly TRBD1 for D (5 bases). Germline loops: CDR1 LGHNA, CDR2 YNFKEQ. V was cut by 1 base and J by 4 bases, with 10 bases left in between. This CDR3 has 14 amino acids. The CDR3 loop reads CASSQGAGGTEAFF. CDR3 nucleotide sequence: TGTGCCAGCAGCCAAGGGGCGGGGGGCACTGAAGCTTTCTTT.

The CDR3 nucleotides are TGTGCCAGCAGCGAAAAGGGGTCCCGGGAGACCCAGTACTTC. As protein: CASSEKGSRETQYF. The chain has TRBV14 and TRBJ2-5; the D gene is possibly TRBD1 (5 bases). Trimming took off 5 bases at V and 5 bases at J, with 15 bases between the two ends. The germline CDR1 and CDR2 sequences are SGHDN and FVKESK. The CDR3 consists of 14 residues.

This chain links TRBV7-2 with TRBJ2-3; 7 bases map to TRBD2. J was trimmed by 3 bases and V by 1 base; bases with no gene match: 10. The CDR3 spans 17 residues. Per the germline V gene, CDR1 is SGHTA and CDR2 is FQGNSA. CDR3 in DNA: TGTGCCAGCAGCTTAGTGAACGGGAGGTTGGGGACAGATACGCAGTATTTT. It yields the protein CASSLVNGRLGTDTQYF.

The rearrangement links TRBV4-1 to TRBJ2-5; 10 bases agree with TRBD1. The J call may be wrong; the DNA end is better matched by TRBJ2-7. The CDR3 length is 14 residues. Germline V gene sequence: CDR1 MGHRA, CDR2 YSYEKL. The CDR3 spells CASSRTDRGDEQYF. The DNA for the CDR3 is TGCGCCAGCAGCCGAACGGACAGGGGGGACGAGCAGTACTTC.

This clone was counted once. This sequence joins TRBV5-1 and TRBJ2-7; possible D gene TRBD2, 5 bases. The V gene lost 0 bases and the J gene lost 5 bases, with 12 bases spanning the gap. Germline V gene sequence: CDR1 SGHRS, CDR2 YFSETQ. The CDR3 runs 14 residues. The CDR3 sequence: CASSLAASYDEQYF. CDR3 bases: TGCGCCAGCAGCTTGGCAGCTAGCTATGACGAGCAGTACTTC.

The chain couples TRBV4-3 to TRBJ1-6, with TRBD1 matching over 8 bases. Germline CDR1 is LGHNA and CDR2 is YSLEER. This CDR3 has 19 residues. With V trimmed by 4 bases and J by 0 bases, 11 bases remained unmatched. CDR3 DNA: TGCGCCAGCAGCCCCGGGACAGGTCCCCTTAGCTCCTATAATTCACCCCTCCACTTT. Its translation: CASSPGTGPLSSYNSPLHF.

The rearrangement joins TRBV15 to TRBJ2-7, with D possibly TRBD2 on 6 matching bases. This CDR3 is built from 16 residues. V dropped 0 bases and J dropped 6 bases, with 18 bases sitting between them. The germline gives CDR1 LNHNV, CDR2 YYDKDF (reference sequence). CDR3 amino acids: CATSRDLGGDLCEQYF. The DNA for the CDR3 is TGTGCCACCAGCAGAGATCTCGGAGGGGACCTCTGCGAGCAGTACTTC.

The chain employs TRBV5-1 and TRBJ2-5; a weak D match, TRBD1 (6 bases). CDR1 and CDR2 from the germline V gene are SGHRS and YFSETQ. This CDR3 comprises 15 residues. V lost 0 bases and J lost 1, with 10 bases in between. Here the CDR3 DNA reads TGCGCCAGCAGCTTGGCAGGGGCCCCCCAAGAGACCCAGTACTTC. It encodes CASSLAGAPQETQYF.

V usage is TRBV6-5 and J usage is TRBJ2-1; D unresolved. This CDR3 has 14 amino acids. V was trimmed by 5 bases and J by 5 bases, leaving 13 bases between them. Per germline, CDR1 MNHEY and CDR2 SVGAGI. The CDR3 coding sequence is TGTGCCAGCAGTGCTTATGAGGCAGACAATGAGCAGTTCTTC. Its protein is CASSAYEADNEQFF.

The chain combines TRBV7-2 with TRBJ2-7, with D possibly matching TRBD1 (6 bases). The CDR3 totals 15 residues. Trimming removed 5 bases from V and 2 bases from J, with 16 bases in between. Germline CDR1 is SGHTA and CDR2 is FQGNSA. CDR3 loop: CASSLSSGHAYEQYF. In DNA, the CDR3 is TGTGCCAGCAGCCTGAGCTCGGGACATGCCTACGAGCAGTACTTC.

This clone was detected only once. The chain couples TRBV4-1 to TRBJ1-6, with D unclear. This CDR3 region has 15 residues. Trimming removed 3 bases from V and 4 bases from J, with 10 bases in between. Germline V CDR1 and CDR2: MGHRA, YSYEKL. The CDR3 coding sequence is TGCGCCAGCAGCCATGGGTACAGTTATAATTCACCCCTCCACTTT. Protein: CASSHGYSYNSPLHF.

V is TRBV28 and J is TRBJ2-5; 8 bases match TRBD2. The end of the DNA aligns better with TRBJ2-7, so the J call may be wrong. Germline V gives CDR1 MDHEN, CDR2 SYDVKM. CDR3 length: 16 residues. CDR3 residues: CASSLLSSGSAYEQYF. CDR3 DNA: TGTGCCAGCAGTTTATTATCCAGCGGGAGCGCTTACGAGCAGTACTTC.

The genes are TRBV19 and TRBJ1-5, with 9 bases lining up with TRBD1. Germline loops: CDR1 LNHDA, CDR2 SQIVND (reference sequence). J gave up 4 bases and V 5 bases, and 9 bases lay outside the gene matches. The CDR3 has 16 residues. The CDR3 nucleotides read TGTGCCAGTAGTCCACGTCCCGGGACAGGGAATCAGCCCCAGCATTTT. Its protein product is CASSPRPGTGNQPQHF.

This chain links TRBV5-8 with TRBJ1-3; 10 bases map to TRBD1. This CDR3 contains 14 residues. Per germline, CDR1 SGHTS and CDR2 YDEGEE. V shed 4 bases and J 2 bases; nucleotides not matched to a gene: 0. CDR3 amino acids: CASSGTGAGNTIYF. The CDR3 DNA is TGTGCCAGCAGCGGGACAGGGGCTGGAAACACCATATATTTT.